The TCR beta chain under discussion was sequenced for a study of blood T cell repertoires in COVID-19. Study overall: Some COVID-19 samples were acute and others convalescent; all came from the United States, Italy and Spain.

Original handling: Estimation of nucleated cell counts relied on the amplification of reference gene primers. Repertoires were generated with immunoSEQ multiplex PCR, while TCRdb's copy carries only in-frame clones and drops some. V, J and clone size were drawn from that table, and D and trimming were deduced from the DNA. The sample yields fewer than 140,000 clones, about four fifths seen once. There are 15 residues in the CDR3. V dropped 5 bases and J dropped 2 bases, with 13 bases sitting between them. Looked up from germline, CDR1 is SGHVS and CDR2 is FQNEAQ. The sequenced sample consisted of peripheral blood. This clonotype was obtained from a woman aged 60-75 years with acute or convalescent COVID-19. This chain connects TRBV7-8 to TRBJ2-1, with D perhaps matching TRBD2 (7 bases). The CDR3, as DNA: TGTGCCAGCAGCGGGGGGGGGCAACCCTACAATGAGCAGTTCTTC. As protein: CASSGGGQPYNEQFF.